This TCR beta chain was recovered during a study of blood T cell repertoires in COVID-19. Original processing notes: Amplifying reference gene primers gave estimates of nucleated cell counts. Only in-frame clones appear in the TCRdb table, and some are missing; sequencing was by immunoSEQ multiplex PCR. D and trimming come from the DNA, and the V and J calls and clone size come from that table. The sample includes roughly 400,000 clones, around 91% of them seen just once. There are 15 residues in the CDR3. The germline V gene encodes CDR1 SGHRS and CDR2 YFSETQ. J lost 1 base, V lost 2 bases, and 3 bases had no gene match. The study recruited people aged about 18 to 90 years across more than 20 US areas. Two negative PCRs, clearance, or symptom resolution had been documented for recovered Cohort 3 donors.

This clonotype was obtained from a man aged 25-45 years who had recovered from COVID-19. The chain has TRBV5-1 and TRBJ2-5; 9 positions agree with TRBD2. The sequenced sample consisted of PBMCs or T cells enriched from blood (not recorded which). The CDR3 sequence: CASSFTSGFQETQYF. CDR3 bases: TGCGCCAGCAGCTTTACTAGCGGGTTCCAAGAGACCCAGTACTTC.